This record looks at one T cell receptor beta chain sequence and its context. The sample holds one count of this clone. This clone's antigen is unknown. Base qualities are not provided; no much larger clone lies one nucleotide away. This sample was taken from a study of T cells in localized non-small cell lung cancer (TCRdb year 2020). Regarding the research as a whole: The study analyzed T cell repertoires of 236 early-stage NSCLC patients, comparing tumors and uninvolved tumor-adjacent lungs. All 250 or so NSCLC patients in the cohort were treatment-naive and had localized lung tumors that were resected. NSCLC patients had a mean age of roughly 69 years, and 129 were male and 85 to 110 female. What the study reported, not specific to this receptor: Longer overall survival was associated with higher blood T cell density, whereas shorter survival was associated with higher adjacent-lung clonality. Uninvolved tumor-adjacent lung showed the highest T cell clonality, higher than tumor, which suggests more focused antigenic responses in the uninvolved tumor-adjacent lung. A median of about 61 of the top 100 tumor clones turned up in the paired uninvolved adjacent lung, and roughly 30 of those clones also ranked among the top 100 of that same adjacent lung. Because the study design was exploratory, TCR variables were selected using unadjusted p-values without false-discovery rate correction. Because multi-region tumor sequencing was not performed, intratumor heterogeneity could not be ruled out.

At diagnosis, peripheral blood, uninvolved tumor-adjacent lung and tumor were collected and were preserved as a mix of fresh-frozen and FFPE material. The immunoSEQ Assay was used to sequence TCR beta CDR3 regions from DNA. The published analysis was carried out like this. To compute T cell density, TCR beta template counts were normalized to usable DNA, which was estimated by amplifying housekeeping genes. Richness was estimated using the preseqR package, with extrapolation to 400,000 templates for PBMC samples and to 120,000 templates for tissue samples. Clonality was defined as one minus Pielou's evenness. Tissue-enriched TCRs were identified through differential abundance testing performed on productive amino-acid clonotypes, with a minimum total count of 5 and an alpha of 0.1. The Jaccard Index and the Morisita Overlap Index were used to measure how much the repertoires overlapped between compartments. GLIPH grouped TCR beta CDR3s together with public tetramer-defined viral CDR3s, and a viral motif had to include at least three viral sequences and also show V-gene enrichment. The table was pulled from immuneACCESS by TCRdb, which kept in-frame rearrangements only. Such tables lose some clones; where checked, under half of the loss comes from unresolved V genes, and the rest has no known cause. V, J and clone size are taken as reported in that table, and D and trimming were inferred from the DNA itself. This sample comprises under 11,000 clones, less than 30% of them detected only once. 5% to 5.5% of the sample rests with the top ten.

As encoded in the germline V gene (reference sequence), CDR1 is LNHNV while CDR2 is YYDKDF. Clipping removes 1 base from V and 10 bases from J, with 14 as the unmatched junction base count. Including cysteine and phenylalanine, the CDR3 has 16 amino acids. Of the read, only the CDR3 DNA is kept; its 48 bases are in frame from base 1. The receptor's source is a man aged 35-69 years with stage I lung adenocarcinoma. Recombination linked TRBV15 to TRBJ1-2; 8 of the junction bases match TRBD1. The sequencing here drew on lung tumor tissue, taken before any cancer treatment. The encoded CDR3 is CATSRGPLGQGAHYTF. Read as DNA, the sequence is TGTGCCACCAGCAGAGGCCCCCTCGGACAGGGAGCACACTACACCTTC.